These 18 T cell receptor beta chains were all obtained from the same sample, sequenced in a study of identical twins. TCRdb redid the calling of the 5' RACE reads with MiXCR, one entry per CDR3 protein. The sample lists around 490,000 distinct CDR3 sequences; approximately 15% were seen once. These sequences were also reported in another study, on yellow fever vaccine responses in identical twins.

Input material: CD4+ T cells sorted from blood. The receptors come from a woman aged 18-35 years in good health.

The sample holds many counts of this clonotype. A junction end diverges from the germline sequence, so it may reflect a read error. This sequence joins TRBV12-3 or TRBV12-4 and TRBJ2-2; no firm D call. The CDR3 is 14 residues long. The CDR3 nucleotides are TGCGCCAGCAGCTTGATGGGAAACACCGGGGAGCTGTTTTTT. Protein sequence: CASSLMGNTGELFF.

The gene calls are TRBV28 and TRBJ1-6, with a weak D call TRBD1 (5 bases). This CDR3 has 15 residues. CDR1 is MDHEN, CDR2 SYDVKM, per germline. Trimming stripped 6 bases from V and 10 bases from J, with 19 bases between. CDR3 DNA: TGTGCCAGCAGCCCCCCCCAGGGAACCCCGTCACCCCTCCACTTT. Translation: CASSPPQGTPSPLHF.

The CDR3 DNA sequence: TGTGCCAGCAGTTCGTCAGGCGCCTACAATGAGCAGTTCTTC. As protein: CASSSSGAYNEQFF. The rearrangement uses TRBV12-3 or TRBV12-4 and TRBJ2-1, with unresolved D. This CDR3 has 14 residues. Trimming left V 4 bases short and J 2 bases short, with 9 bases between.

This clonotype was detected only a few times. V and J are TRBV12-3 or TRBV12-4 and TRBJ2-1, with a possible D match to TRBD1 (6 bases). The CDR3 runs 14 residues. The ends were cut back, 6 bases at V and 0 bases at J, with 9 bases in the middle. The CDR3 coding sequence is TGTGCCAGCAGAGGACAGCGCTCCTACAATGAGCAGTTCTTC. This translates into CASRGQRSYNEQFF.

The chain joins TRBV25-1 to TRBJ2-5; D might be TRBD1 (6 bases). Trimming left V 3 bases short and J 2 bases short, with 13 bases between. The germline V gene encodes CDR1 MGHDK and CDR2 SYGVNS. This CDR3 spans 15 amino acids. CDR3 nucleotide sequence: TGTGCCAGCAGTGAGAGGGGGACGGCACAAGAGACCCAGTACTTC. This gives the protein CASSERGTAQETQYF.

This rearrangement joins TRBV27 to TRBJ2-1; TRBD2 aligns across 10 bases. CDR3 length equals 14 residues. V was clipped by 6 bases and J by 8 bases; unmatched bases: 7. Germline lookup yields CDR1 MNHEY and CDR2 SMNVEV (reference sequence). The CDR3 loop reads CASSPSGRLYEQFF. The CDR3 nucleotides are TGTGCCAGCAGCCCTAGCGGGAGACTCTATGAGCAGTTCTTC.

This clonotype has ten or more counts. The chain uses TRBV5-1 and TRBJ2-1; the D gene is possibly TRBD2 (5 bases). V lost 0 bases, J lost 7 bases, and 14 bases lay in between. The germline V gene encodes CDR1 SGHRS and CDR2 YFSETQ. The length of the CDR3 is 15 residues. DNA of the CDR3: TGCGCCAGCAGCTTGGAACCGGGATCTTTTAATGAGCAGTTCTTC. Amino acid sequence: CASSLEPGSFNEQFF. Full variable domain (remainder filled in from reference TRBV5-1 and TRBJ2-1): KAGVTQTPRYLIKTRGQQVTLSCSPISGHRSVSWYQQTPGQGLQFLFEYFSETQRNKGNFPGRFSGRQFSNSRSEMNVSTLELGDSALYLCASSLEPGSFNEQFFGPGTRLTVL.

This clonotype has only a few counts. This chain connects TRBV28 to TRBJ2-3, with 12 bases identical to TRBD2. This CDR3 is 19 amino acids long. Germline-derived CDR1 and CDR2 are MDHEN and SYDVKM. J gave up 6 bases and V 2 bases, and 15 bases lay outside the gene matches. The CDR3 is CASSLMGLAGLTRSDTQYF. The CDR3 coding sequence is TGTGCCAGCAGTTTAATGGGACTAGCGGGCCTCACCCGTTCTGATACGCAGTATTTT. Together with reference TRBV28 and TRBJ2-3, the CDR3 gives the full variable domain: DVKVTQSSRYLVKRTGEKVFLECVQDMDHENMFWYRQDPGLGLRLIYFSYDVKMKEKGDIPEGYSVSREKKERFSLILESASTNQTSMYLCASSLMGLAGLTRSDTQYFGPGTRLTVL.

This clonotype was seen many times. The V gene is TRBV4-2, the J gene TRBJ1-2; no clear D gene. The CDR3 consists of 13 residues. Germline lookup yields CDR1 LGHNA and CDR2 YNFKEQ. The V and J ends lost 1 base and 4 bases respectively, with 7 bases between them. The CDR3 region is CASSQAGSYGYTF. Written as DNA, the CDR3 is TGTGCCAGCAGCCAAGCGGGGTCCTATGGCTACACCTTC.

This clonotype was counted ten times or more. The chain links TRBV6-6 to TRBJ2-2; 8 bases are shared with TRBD1. Germline V gene lookup returns CDR1 MNHNY and CDR2 SVGAGI (reference sequence). V gave up 6 bases and J gave up 6 bases; unmatched junction bases: 3. The CDR3 is 13 residues long. The CDR3: CASRDRGPGELFF. The DNA for the CDR3 is TGTGCCAGCAGAGACAGGGGCCCCGGGGAGCTGTTTTTT.

This clonotype was counted between two and nine times. V and J are TRBV20-1 and TRBJ1-2; D is undetermined. Germline V gene sequence: CDR1 DFQATT, CDR2 SNEGSKA (reference sequence). The CDR3 contains 15 residues. V gave up 1 base and J gave up 0 bases, with 12 bases separating them. For the CDR3, the DNA is TGCAGTGCTAGAGTGCCCCACAGTTCTAACTATGGCTACACCTTC. Its translation: CSARVPHSSNYGYTF.

This clonotype was detected many times. This chain uses TRBV5-1 with TRBJ2-1, with 10 bases that match TRBD2. Germline V gene sequence: CDR1 SGHRS, CDR2 YFSETQ. Losses at the gene ends were 0 bases for V and 6 bases for J; bases not matched to a gene: 9. This CDR3 spans 17 amino acids. The CDR3 sequence: CASSLEVRTSGLNEQFF. The CDR3 DNA follows: TGCGCCAGCAGCTTGGAGGTGAGGACTAGCGGACTCAATGAGCAGTTCTTC.

This clonotype showed up just a few times. As DNA, the CDR3 is TGCAGTGCTAGAGGCCCAACGAACGAGCAGTACTTC. This codes for CSARGPTNEQYF. V is TRBV20-1 and J is TRBJ2-7; unclear D gene. This CDR3 is 12 amino acids long. CDR1 is DFQATT, CDR2 SNEGSKA, per germline (reference sequence). The V end lost 1 base, the J end lost 5 bases, and 9 bases lay between the germline ends.

The rearrangement joins TRBV5-1 to TRBJ2-7; TRBD1 matches at 8 bases. CDR3 length equals 15 residues. The V gene's germline CDR1 is SGHRS and CDR2 YFSETQ. Trimming removed 1 base from V and 2 bases from J; junction bases left unmatched: 5. CDR3 DNA: TGCGCCAGCAGCTTGAGGACAGGGACGCCCTACGAGCAGTACTTC. Protein sequence: CASSLRTGTPYEQYF.

As concerns this clonotype: The junction departs from germline at one end; a sequencing error may be responsible. V and J are TRBV3-1 and TRBJ2-5; no clear D. The germline CDR1 and CDR2 sequences are LGHDT and YNNKEL (reference sequence). The CDR3 consists of 11 residues. The CDR3 DNA reads TGTGCCAGCACCCAAGAGGAGACCCAGTACTTC. The encoded protein is CASTQEETQYF.

CDR3 sequence: CASSLKGGSTGELFF. As DNA, the CDR3 is TGTGCCAGCAGCTTAAAGGGGGGTTCCACCGGGGAGCTGTTTTTT. The chain links TRBV7-9 to TRBJ2-2, with D tentatively TRBD1 or TRBD2 (6 bases each). The CDR3 length is 15 residues. CDR1 is SEHNR and CDR2 is FQNEAQ in the germline V gene (reference sequence). Between the trimmed V and J ends, which lost 2 bases and 4 bases, there was a span of 11 bases. The whole variable domain, remainder taken from reference TRBV7-9 and TRBJ2-2, is DTGVSQNPRHKITKRGQNVTFRCDPISEHNRLYWYRQTLGQGPEFLTYFQNEAQLEKSRLLSDRFSAERPKGSFSTLEIQRTEQGDSAMYLCASSLKGGSTGELFFGEGSRLTVL.

Only a few counts were recorded for this clonotype. This rearrangement joins TRBV20-1 to TRBJ1-2, with a weak D call TRBD1 (5 bases). The CDR3 loop spans 14 amino acids. V dropped 6 bases and J dropped 2 bases, with 16 bases sitting between them. Germline assignment: CDR1 DFQATT and CDR2 SNEGSKA (reference sequence). DNA for the CDR3: TGCAGTGCCGCGAGTCAGGGCTGGAACTATGGCTACACCTTC. The encoded protein is CSAASQGWNYGYTF.

This chain links TRBV3-1 with TRBJ2-5, with 9 bases aligning to TRBD2. CDR1 LGHDT and CDR2 YNNKEL come from the germline V gene (reference sequence). Trimming at V came to 1 base and at J to 5 bases, leaving 11 bases not matched to a gene. The CDR3 spans 17 residues. CDR3 loop: CASSQGTREGVHETQYF. CDR3 nucleotides: TGTGCCAGCAGCCAAGGTACGCGGGAGGGCGTTCATGAGACCCAGTACTTC.